This T cell receptor (beta chain) was profiled in a study of shared clonotypes between healthy human individuals. As concerns this clone: The antigen remains undetermined.

There are 15 residues in the CDR3. Germline CDR1 reads KGHSH; CDR2 reads LQKENI. Trimming shortened V by 5 bases and J by 0 bases, and 11 bases separated the two germline ends. Points from the study as a whole: Some clonotypes were shared by all four sorted-subset donors, while others were not shared. The non-shared ones had lower generation probabilities than the shared ones.

Recent acute infections and vaccinations were absent in the healthy HIV-negative adult donors. TCRdb's copy holds only in-frame clones and misses some; the assay was immunoSEQ multiplex PCR. The sample has roughly 400,000 clones, about 96% seen once; the top ten hold approximately 0.32%. The material sequenced was memory CD8+ T cells sorted from blood. The subset was: CD45RO+ cells pooled with CCR7-negative TemRA cells. This chain joins TRBV18 and TRBJ2-1; D perhaps matches TRBD1 (5 bases). The receptor comes from a man aged 25 to 40 in good health. CDR3 DNA sequence: TGTGCCAGCTCATGGAGACAGAGCTCCTACAATGAGCAGTTCTTC. This sequence encodes CASSWRQSSYNEQFF.